This passage covers 30 T cell receptor beta chains from one sample sequenced in a study of cytomegalovirus exposure and HLA in healthy donors. The repertoire was sequenced with immunoSEQ multiplex PCR; TCRdb's copy has only in-frame clones and lacks some. This repertoire shows 120,000 to 150,000 clones, around 86% found once; its top ten account for roughly 10%. Material: PBMCs. The receptors shown here come from a man younger than 35 in good health and CMV-seropositive.

This sequence joins TRBV6-1 and TRBJ2-1, with D tentatively TRBD2 (5 bases). Germline assignment: CDR1 MNHNS and CDR2 SASEGT. This CDR3 is built from 15 residues. V was shortened by 1 base and J by 4 bases, with 11 bases between the two germline ends. The CDR3 spells CASSEGVEEYNEQFF. CDR3 coding DNA: TGTGCCAGCAGTGAAGGGGTGGAGGAGTACAATGAGCAGTTCTTC.

V gene TRBV5-1 combines with J gene TRBJ2-7; possible D gene TRBD2, 6 bases. Trimming removed 5 bases at V and 5 bases at J, with 11 bases between. CDR1 SGHRS and CDR2 YFSETQ come from the germline V gene. This CDR3 spans 12 amino acids. CDR3 in amino acids: CASSPAGNEQYF. The CDR3 DNA follows: TGCGCCAGCAGTCCGGCGGGGAACGAGCAGTACTTC.

The chain joins TRBV27 to TRBJ1-1, with D perhaps matching TRBD1 (5 bases). There are 15 residues in the CDR3. The germline CDR1 and CDR2 sequences are MNHEY and SMNVEV (reference sequence). The V end was cut by 6 bases, the J end by 3 bases, with 17 bases between. The DNA for the CDR3 is TGTGCCAGCAGCTCCATGACCGGGGGTTACACTGAAGCTTTCTTT. Residues: CASSSMTGGYTEAFF.

The V call is TRBV18, the J call TRBJ1-2, with 7 nucleotides matching TRBD1. Germline V gives CDR1 KGHSH, CDR2 LQKENI. After removal of 3 bases from V and 6 bases from J, the junction contained 10 bases not matched to a gene. The CDR3 has 15 amino acids. The CDR3 nucleotides are TGTGCCAGCTCACCGGGACAGCGAACACCAAATGGCTACACCTTC. Translated: CASSPGQRTPNGYTF. The whole variable domain, filled in from reference TRBV18 and TRBJ1-2, reads NAGVMQNPRHLVRRRGQEARLRCSPMKGHSHVYWYRQLPEEGLKFMVYLQKENIIDESGMPKERFSAEFPKEGPSILRIQQVVRGDSAAYFCASSPGQRTPNGYTFGSGTRLTVV.

Only a few counts were recorded for this clone. The chain is built from TRBV6-5 and TRBJ1-6; D gene uncertain. The CDR3 is made up of 14 amino acids. Trimming shortened V by 5 bases and J by 6 bases, and 11 bases separated the two germline ends. Looked up from germline, CDR1 is MNHEY and CDR2 is SVGAGI. For the CDR3, the DNA is TGTGCCAGCAGTCCCGGTGGAGGTAATTCACCCCTCCACTTT. This sequence encodes CASSPGGGNSPLHF.

The chain links TRBV2 to TRBJ2-5; 12 bases are a match to TRBD2. V dropped 6 bases and J dropped 1; count of bases not matched to a gene: 3. The CDR3 loop spans 15 amino acids. Germline assignment: CDR1 SNHLY and CDR2 FYNNEI. The CDR3 is CASRRLAGVQETQYF. CDR3 DNA sequence: TGTGCCAGCAGGAGACTAGCGGGGGTCCAAGAGACCCAGTACTTC.

This chain links TRBV15 with TRBJ2-7; 9 nucleotides align to TRBD2. Germline loops: CDR1 LNHNV, CDR2 YYDKDF (reference sequence). V trimming: 1 base; J trimming: 2 bases; junction bases outside the gene matches: 6. The CDR3 consists of 16 residues. CDR3 residues: CATSRGISGGTYEQYF. The DNA for the CDR3 is TGTGCCACCAGCAGAGGAATTAGCGGGGGAACCTACGAGCAGTACTTC.

This chain joins TRBV4-1 and TRBJ1-4; D is undetermined. The ends were cut back, 1 base at V and 6 bases at J, with 9 bases in the middle. Germline V lookup: CDR1 MGHRA, CDR2 YSYEKL. There are 14 residues in the CDR3. The CDR3 DNA is TGCGCCAGCAGCCAAGGGACGGACTATGAAAAACTGTTTTTT. Translated: CASSQGTDYEKLFF.

The CDR3: CASSATGSPYEQYF. In DNA form, the CDR3 reads TGTGCCAGTAGTGCAACAGGGTCCCCCTACGAGCAGTACTTC. The V and J genes are TRBV19 and TRBJ2-7; the D gene is possibly TRBD1 (6 bases). Per germline, CDR1 LNHDA and CDR2 SQIVND (reference sequence). The V end was cut by 5 bases, the J end by 2 bases, with 13 bases between. The length of the CDR3 is 14 residues.

The V gene is TRBV2, the J gene TRBJ1-6; D uncertain. CDR1 is SNHLY and CDR2 is FYNNEI in the germline V gene. The V end lost 3 bases, the J end lost 1 base, and 7 bases lay between the germline ends. There are 15 residues in the CDR3. Here the CDR3 DNA reads TGTGCCAGCAGTGAGGAGGTTTCCTATAATTCACCCCTCCACTTT. It translates to CASSEEVSYNSPLHF.

This clone was recorded once. The chain employs TRBV5-1 and TRBJ2-7, with 8 bases lining up with TRBD2. Germline CDR1 and CDR2: SGHRS and YFSETQ. The CDR3 totals 16 residues. V gave up 0 bases and J gave up 4 bases; unmatched junction bases: 9. CDR3 residues: CASSLGPTTSVYEQYF. In DNA form, the CDR3 reads TGCGCCAGCAGCTTGGGCCCAACGACTAGCGTATACGAGCAGTACTTC. Based on the CDR3 plus reference TRBV5-1 and TRBJ2-7, the full variable domain is KAGVTQTPRYLIKTRGQQVTLSCSPISGHRSVSWYQQTPGQGLQFLFEYFSETQRNKGNFPGRFSGRQFSNSRSEMNVSTLELGDSALYLCASSLGPTTSVYEQYFGPGTRLTVT.

The rearrangement joins TRBV18 to TRBJ2-1, with a tentative D call TRBD2 (6 bases). CDR1 KGHSH and CDR2 LQKENI come from the germline V gene. The CDR3 contains 18 residues. The ends were cut back, 4 bases at V and 4 bases at J, with 23 bases in the middle. The CDR3, as DNA: TGTGCCAGCTCACATGGCGTCGGGGGAGAGAGTCTGTACAATGAGCAGTTCTTC. Its protein product is CASSHGVGGESLYNEQFF.

V usage is TRBV30 and J usage is TRBJ1-2; no firm D call. The V gene's germline CDR1 is GTSNPN and CDR2 SVGIG (reference sequence). V was pared by 2 bases and J by 2 bases, with 18 bases between. The CDR3 extends over 16 amino acids. The CDR3 is CAWSQPLRFRNYGYTF. The DNA of the CDR3 is TGTGCCTGGAGTCAACCCCTCAGGTTCAGGAACTATGGCTACACCTTC.

J is TRBJ2-3 and V is TRBV25-1, with unresolved D. This CDR3 has 15 amino acids. The V gene's germline CDR1 is MGHDK and CDR2 SYGVNS. With 3 bases removed from V and 2 bases from J, the gap between germline ends came to 12 bases. The CDR3 region has the DNA TGTGCCAGCAGTGATCCGGGTCGCCCCACAGATACGCAGTATTTT. Its protein is CASSDPGRPTDTQYF.

The chain links TRBV10-2 to TRBJ2-7; 10 nucleotides agree with TRBD1. The CDR3 is 15 residues long. Germline loops: CDR1 WSHSY, CDR2 SAAADI. The ends lost 6 bases at V and 7 bases at J; junction bases unmatched: 12. The CDR3 here is CASSRRDRGDKEQYF. CDR3 sequence (DNA): TGCGCCAGCAGCCGCCGGGACAGGGGAGATAAAGAGCAGTACTTC.

The chain has TRBV5-1 and TRBJ1-1; maybe TRBD1 (5 bases). Germline values: CDR1 SGHRS, CDR2 YFSETQ. This CDR3 is 14 amino acids long. Trimming shortened V by 4 bases and J by 3 bases, and 13 bases separated the two germline ends. The CDR3 coding sequence is TGCGCCAGCAGCCCCCGGGACTCCCACACTGAAGCTTTCTTT. Amino acid sequence: CASSPRDSHTEAFF.

The chain joins TRBV19 to TRBJ2-3; D perhaps matches TRBD2 (7 bases). Deletions cut 3 bases from V and 10 bases from J, with 14 bases between. Germline V lookup: CDR1 LNHDA, CDR2 SQIVND (reference sequence). The CDR3 is made up of 13 amino acids. The chain's CDR3 is CASSMGGASAQYF. The CDR3 coding sequence is TGTGCCAGTAGTATGGGGGGGGCCAGTGCGCAGTATTTT.

The sample holds one count of this clone. CDR3 nucleotide sequence: TGCGCCAGCAGCCCGTCGGACTATCCCTCCTACGAGCAGTACTTC. Its protein is CASSPSDYPSYEQYF. V usage is TRBV5-1 and J usage is TRBJ2-7, with D tentatively TRBD2 (6 bases). CDR1 is SGHRS, CDR2 YFSETQ, per germline. This CDR3 is 15 amino acids long. V was trimmed by 4 bases and J by 0 bases, leaving 14 bases between them.

The J gene is TRBJ2-5, the V gene TRBV18; the D gene is possibly TRBD2 (5 bases). From germline, CDR1 is KGHSH and CDR2 LQKENI. V lost 3 bases and J 1 base, leaving 12 bases between the germline ends. The CDR3 consists of 15 residues. In nucleotides, the CDR3 is TGTGCCAGCTCACCCGAGGCGGGCAGCCAAGAGACCCAGTACTTC. It encodes CASSPEAGSQETQYF.

The V gene is TRBV27, the J gene TRBJ2-1; D remains unclear. Germline CDR1 reads MNHEY; CDR2 reads SMNVEV (reference sequence). The CDR3 spans 12 residues. V was shortened by 4 bases and J by 8 bases, with 9 bases between the two germline ends. CDR3 nucleotides: TGTGCCAGCAGTTCCGCCACGGATGAGCAGTTCTTC. Amino acid sequence: CASSSATDEQFF.

The chain couples TRBV28 to TRBJ2-6, with TRBD2 as a possible D gene (6 bases). The CDR3 totals 17 residues. V was pared by 5 bases and J by 1 base, with 15 bases between. In germline, CDR1 is MDHEN, CDR2 SYDVKM. The CDR3 DNA sequence: TGTGCCAGCAGTACCTGGGAGGAAAGGTCTGGGGCCAACGTCCTGACTTTC. Amino acids: CASSTWEERSGANVLTF.

This clone was counted only a few times. The gene calls are TRBV6-1 and TRBJ1-1; a possible D gene is TRBD1 (5 bases). V lost 6 bases and J 3 bases, leaving 11 bases between the germline ends. CDR1 and CDR2 from the germline V gene are MNHNS and SASEGT. The CDR3 length is 13 residues. CDR3 nucleotide sequence: TGTGCCAGCAGCAGGGTTCAGGACACTGAAGCTTTCTTT. Amino acid sequence: CASSRVQDTEAFF.

The chain joins TRBV2 to TRBJ1-2, with TRBD1 identical over 8 bases. The CDR3 consists of 13 residues. Unmatched junction bases numbered 3, after V lost 7 bases and J lost 2 bases. The germline V gene has CDR1 SNHLY and CDR2 FYNNEI. The CDR3 protein is CASNRQGNYGYTF. The CDR3 DNA follows: TGTGCCAGCAACAGACAGGGGAACTATGGCTACACCTTC.

The gene calls are TRBV5-4 and TRBJ2-2; TRBD1 matches at 10 bases. The trim removed 3 bases at V and 3 bases at J, leaving 5 bases unmatched. CDR3 length: 16 residues. CDR1 is SGHNT and CDR2 is YYREEE in the germline V gene (reference sequence). This chain's CDR3 is CASSSGTGVDTGELFF. In nucleotides, the CDR3 is TGTGCCAGCAGCTCCGGGACAGGGGTAGACACCGGGGAGCTGTTTTTT.

This chain connects TRBV29-1 to TRBJ1-4; D is unclear. The germline V gene has CDR1 SQVTM and CDR2 ANQGSEA. The CDR3 spans 12 residues. V gave up 6 bases and J gave up 8 bases, with 13 bases separating them. CDR3 amino acids: CSVSARGEKLFF. The CDR3 DNA reads TGCAGCGTGAGTGCCCGAGGGGAAAAACTGTTTTTT.

This clone was counted once. The chain joins TRBV5-4 to TRBJ2-2; tentatively, D is TRBD1 (5 bases). Germline loops: CDR1 SGHNT, CDR2 YYREEE (reference sequence). The CDR3 covers 16 residues. The germline V and J ends were trimmed by 0 bases and 3 bases, with 12 bases remaining between them. The CDR3 DNA reads TGTGCCAGCAGCTTGGCGGAGCAGGGATACACCGGGGAGCTGTTTTTT. This translates into CASSLAEQGYTGELFF. Complete variable domain (other parts from reference TRBV5-4 and TRBJ2-2): ETGVTQSPTHLIKTRGQQVTLRCSSQSGHNTVSWYQQALGQGPQFIFQYYREEENGRGNFPPRFSGLQFPNYSSELNVNALELDDSALYLCASSLAEQGYTGELFFGEGSRLTVL.

The rearrangement joins TRBV10-2 to TRBJ2-3; 9 nucleotides agree with TRBD2. Looked up from germline, CDR1 is WSHSY and CDR2 is SAAADI. This CDR3 contains 16 residues. V trimming: 4 bases; J trimming: 6 bases; junction bases outside the gene matches: 11. CDR3 loop: CASSGLADASGDTQYF. DNA of the CDR3: TGCGCCAGCAGTGGACTAGCGGATGCCTCCGGGGATACGCAGTATTTT.

V and J are TRBV7-2 and TRBJ2-7; 10 bases align to TRBD1. Looked up from germline, CDR1 is SGHTA and CDR2 is FQGNSA. This CDR3 is 15 amino acids long. Trimming at V came to 3 bases and at J to 2 bases, leaving 4 bases not matched to a gene. The CDR3 DNA reads as TGTGCCAGCAGCTTCCGGGACAGGGGACCCTACGAGCAGTACTTC. Residues: CASSFRDRGPYEQYF.

The rearrangement joins TRBV27 to TRBJ2-2, with 12 bases that match TRBD2. CDR3 size: 16 residues. The ends lost 2 bases at V and 7 bases at J; junction bases unmatched: 5. Germline V gene lookup returns CDR1 MNHEY and CDR2 SMNVEV (reference sequence). The CDR3 DNA reads as TGTGCCAGCAGTTTAAGACTAGCGGGAGCGGGCGGGGAGCTGTTTTTT. Translated, it gives CASSLRLAGAGGELFF.

This clone was recorded a few times. The chain uses TRBV5-8 and TRBJ2-7; possibly TRBD1 for D (5 bases). The CDR3 has 12 residues. The ends were cut back, 3 bases at V and 3 bases at J, with 7 bases in the middle. Per the germline V gene, CDR1 is SGHTS and CDR2 is YDEGEE. In DNA form, the CDR3 reads TGTGCCAGCAGCTCAGACAGCTACGAGCAGTACTTC. This codes for CASSSDSYEQYF.